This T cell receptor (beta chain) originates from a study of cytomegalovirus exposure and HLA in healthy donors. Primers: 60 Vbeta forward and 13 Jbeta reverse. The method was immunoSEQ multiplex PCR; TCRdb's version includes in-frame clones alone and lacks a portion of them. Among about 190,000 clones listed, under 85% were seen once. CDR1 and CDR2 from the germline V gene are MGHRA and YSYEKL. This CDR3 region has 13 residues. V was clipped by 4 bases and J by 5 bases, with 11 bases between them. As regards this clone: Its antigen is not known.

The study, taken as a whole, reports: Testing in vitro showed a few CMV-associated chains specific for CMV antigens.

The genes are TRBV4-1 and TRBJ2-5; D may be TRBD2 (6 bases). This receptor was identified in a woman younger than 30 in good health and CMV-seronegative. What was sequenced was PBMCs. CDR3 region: CASSPPGGETQYF. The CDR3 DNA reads TGCGCCAGCAGCCCCCCTGGGGGGGAGACCCAGTACTTC.